Presented here are 12 T cell receptor beta chains from one specimen sequenced in a study of blood T cell repertoires in COVID-19. This table comes from immunoSEQ multiplex PCR, and its TCRdb copy is limited to in-frame clones, with some not included. The sample holds 360,000 or so clones; almost 90% are singletons and the top ten take 6.5%. The sample comprised peripheral blood. These receptors were obtained from a man between 18 and 35 years old with active or convalescent COVID-19.

The gene calls are TRBV9 and TRBJ1-1, with D tentatively TRBD1 (5 bases). Germline values: CDR1 SGDLS, CDR2 YYNGEE. This CDR3 region has 16 residues. Trimming cost V 1 base and J 0 bases, with 13 bases left between them. The CDR3 coding sequence is TGTGCCAGCAGCGTACCCGAGACAGACATGAACACTGAAGCTTTCTTT. Amino acid sequence: CASSVPETDMNTEAFF. The full variable domain, its missing parts supplied by reference TRBV9 and TRBJ1-1, is DSGVTQTPKHLITATGQRVTLRCSPRSGDLSVYWYQQSLDQGLQFLIQYYNGEERAKGNILERFSAQQFPDLHSELNLSSLELGDSALYFCASSVPETDMNTEAFFGQGTRLTVV.

This chain links TRBV7-9 with TRBJ1-1; the D gene is possibly TRBD1 (5 bases). Germline V lookup: CDR1 SEHNR, CDR2 FQNEAQ (reference sequence). Trimming removed 6 bases at V and 3 bases at J, with 14 bases between. The CDR3 contains 14 residues. The CDR3 protein is CASRGPDKHTEAFF. CDR3 DNA: TGTGCCAGCAGGGGGCCGGACAAGCACACTGAAGCTTTCTTT. Based on the CDR3 plus reference TRBV7-9 and TRBJ1-1, the full variable domain is DTGVSQNPRHKITKRGQNVTFRCDPISEHNRLYWYRQTLGQGPEFLTYFQNEAQLEKSRLLSDRFSAERPKGSFSTLEIQRTEQGDSAMYLCASRGPDKHTEAFFGQGTRLTVV.

This chain connects TRBV4-3 to TRBJ1-2; D might be TRBD1 (5 bases). There are 14 residues in the CDR3. The V gene lost 0 bases and the J gene lost 6 bases, with 11 bases spanning the gap. Per germline, CDR1 LGHNA and CDR2 YSLEER. The DNA of the CDR3 is TGCGCCAGCAGCCAAGATCGGGGGATCCATGGCTACACCTTC. It translates to CASSQDRGIHGYTF.

The CDR3 nucleotides read TGTGCCAGCAGCGTAGCTAGTCAGAACACTGAAGCTTTCTTT. Translation gives CASSVASQNTEAFF. The chain has TRBV9 and TRBJ1-1, with unresolved D. The germline V gene encodes CDR1 SGDLS and CDR2 YYNGEE. The CDR3 runs 14 residues. V shed 0 bases and J shed 1 base, with 7 bases lying between them.

This chain links TRBV10-3 with TRBJ1-2, with no clear D. The CDR3 runs 13 residues. CDR1 is ENHRY, CDR2 SYGVKD, per germline. V was pared by 0 bases and J by 8 bases, with 10 bases between. Here the CDR3 reads CAISESSEYGYTF. The CDR3 region has the DNA TGTGCCATCAGTGAGTCCAGCGAGTACGGCTACACCTTC.

This chain links TRBV25-1 with TRBJ1-6, with a weak D call TRBD1 (6 bases). Germline CDR1 reads MGHDK; CDR2 reads SYGVNS. Trimming left V 1 base short and J 6 bases short, with 13 bases between. The CDR3 length is 16 residues. The CDR3 DNA follows: TGTGCCAGCAGTGAATCTTTCGGCAGGGGTAATTCACCCCTCCACTTT. Translation: CASSESFGRGNSPLHF.

The chain uses TRBV7-2 and TRBJ1-1; 8 bases line up with TRBD1. The CDR3 length is 15 residues. After removal of 5 bases from V and 5 bases from J, the junction contained 10 bases not matched to a gene. Germline values: CDR1 SGHTA, CDR2 FQGNSA. The CDR3 protein is CASSVIPRTGTEAFF. CDR3 sequence (DNA): TGTGCCAGCAGCGTAATTCCACGGACAGGGACTGAAGCTTTCTTT.

V usage is TRBV7-8 and J usage is TRBJ1-4, with D possibly TRBD1 on 6 matching bases. Trimming cost V 5 bases and J 5 bases, with 9 bases left between them. The CDR3 loop spans 13 amino acids. Germline V gene lookup returns CDR1 SGHVS and CDR2 FQNEAQ. The CDR3 DNA reads TGTGCCAGCAGCACAGGGACGAATGAAAAACTGTTTTTT. Translating gives CASSTGTNEKLFF.

This clone has just a few counts. The chain is built from TRBV28 and TRBJ2-7; TRBD1 agrees at 7 bases. The germline gives CDR1 MDHEN, CDR2 SYDVKM. The CDR3 is 13 amino acids. V was pared by 5 bases and J by 7 bases, with 8 bases of the junction left unmatched. The CDR3 spells CASSGGQLVEQYF. The CDR3 DNA is TGTGCCAGCAGTGGGGGACAGTTGGTGGAGCAGTACTTC.

V and J are TRBV27 and TRBJ1-5, with 8 bases lining up with TRBD1. The CDR3 is 14 amino acids. Germline values: CDR1 MNHEY, CDR2 SMNVEV (reference sequence). V lost 5 bases, J lost 7 bases, and 7 bases stayed unmatched. CDR3 loop: CASSPDRVNQPQHF. CDR3 nucleotide sequence: TGTGCCAGCAGTCCGGACAGGGTAAACCAGCCCCAGCATTTT.

The rearrangement uses TRBV6-6 and TRBJ2-4; 9 bases fit TRBD2. The CDR3 runs to 20 residues. With 6 bases clipped from V and 1 base from J, the junction kept 19 bases outside the gene matches. Germline CDR1 MNHNY, CDR2 SVGAGI (reference sequence). DNA of the CDR3: TGTGCCAGCAGCTCCTCGGTTCGGCGGGGGGGCCGGTTCGCCAAAAACATTCAGTACTTC. Translating gives CASSSSVRRGGRFAKNIQYF.

In DNA, the CDR3 is TGTGCCAGCAGCTTAATGACCGGGTGGGGGGTTGGCACTGAAGCTTTCTTT. Translation: CASSLMTGWGVGTEAFF. The chain uses TRBV7-8 and TRBJ1-1, with a tentative D call TRBD1 (5 bases). Germline V gene data show CDR1 as SGHVS and CDR2 as FQNEAQ. The germline V and J ends were trimmed by 2 bases and 4 bases, with 20 bases remaining between them. This CDR3 comprises 17 residues.